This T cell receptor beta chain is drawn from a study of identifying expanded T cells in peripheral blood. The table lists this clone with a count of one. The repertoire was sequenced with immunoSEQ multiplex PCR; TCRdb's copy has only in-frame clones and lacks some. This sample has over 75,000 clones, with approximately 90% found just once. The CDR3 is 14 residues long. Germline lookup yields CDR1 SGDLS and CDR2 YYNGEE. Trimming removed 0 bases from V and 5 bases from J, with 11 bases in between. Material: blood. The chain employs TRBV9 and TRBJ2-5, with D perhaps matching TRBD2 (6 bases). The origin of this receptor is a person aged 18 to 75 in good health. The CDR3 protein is CASSVDGGGETQYF. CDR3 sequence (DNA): TGTGCCAGCAGCGTAGACGGGGGTGGGGAGACCCAGTACTTC. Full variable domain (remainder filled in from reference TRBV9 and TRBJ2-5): DSGVTQTPKHLITATGQRVTLRCSPRSGDLSVYWYQQSLDQGLQFLIQYYNGEERAKGNILERFSAQQFPDLHSELNLSSLELGDSALYFCASSVDGGGETQYFGPGTRLLVL.